What follows are 30 T cell receptor beta chains derived from one specimen sequenced in a study of shared clonotypes between healthy human individuals. The naive CD8 fraction comprised CD45RO-negative cells positively selected for CCR7 and excluded terminally differentiated effector memory CD45RA+ cells. Assay used: immunoSEQ multiplex PCR; TCRdb lists only in-frame clones, some missing. The table shows nearly 2 million clones, with just under 95% occurring only once. Sequenced input: naive CD8+ T cells sorted from blood. The receptors originated from a man aged 18 to 35 in good health.

This clone was detected only once. V usage is TRBV6-5 and J usage is TRBJ2-7, with D perhaps TRBD1 or TRBD2 (5 bases each). This CDR3 is 13 amino acids long. Germline V CDR1 and CDR2: MNHEY, SVGAGI. The germline V and J ends were trimmed by 10 bases and 1 base, with 14 bases remaining between them. The CDR3 loop is CATRSGRSYEQYF. DNA for the CDR3: TGTGCCACCAGATCGGGACGTTCCTACGAGCAGTACTTC.

This CDR3 is CASSFSADFTYEQYF. The CDR3 nucleotides are TGTGCCAGCAGTTTCTCGGCAGATTTTACCTACGAGCAGTACTTC. This rearrangement joins TRBV27 to TRBJ2-7; D not certain. Germline CDR1 and CDR2: MNHEY and SMNVEV (reference sequence). The CDR3 has 15 amino acids. Between the trimmed V and J ends, which lost 3 bases and 2 bases, there was a span of 14 bases.

This clone was picked up one time. V and J are TRBV10-3 and TRBJ1-6; 8 nucleotides align to TRBD1. Germline values: CDR1 ENHRY, CDR2 SYGVKD. The CDR3 has 15 residues. The ends lost 10 bases at V and 0 bases at J; junction bases unmatched: 5. The CDR3 spells CASRQGSSYNSPLHF. The CDR3 DNA reads TGTGCCAGCCGACAGGGGAGCTCCTATAATTCACCCCTCCACTTT.

In this sample, this clone turned up once. The chain joins TRBV11-2 to TRBJ1-2; D remains ambiguous. The V end was cut by 0 bases, the J end by 7 bases, with 9 bases between. The CDR3 has 13 residues. Looked up from germline, CDR1 is SGHAT and CDR2 is FQNNGV. In DNA, the CDR3 is TGTGCCAGCAGCTTAGAATTCGACGGTGGCTACACCTTC. Translated: CASSLEFDGGYTF.

The rearrangement links TRBV11-2 to TRBJ2-2, with D unresolved. This CDR3 contains 13 residues. The germline V gene encodes CDR1 SGHAT and CDR2 FQNNGV. V lost 5 bases, J lost 4 bases, and 8 bases lay in between. The chain's CDR3 is CASSEVGTGELFF. The CDR3 DNA sequence: TGTGCCAGCAGCGAAGTTGGCACCGGGGAGCTGTTTTTT.

CDR3 loop: CASSLGPGQFDNEQFF. The CDR3 DNA is TGTGCCAGCAGTTTGGGACCGGGACAGTTCGACAATGAGCAGTTCTTC. This rearrangement joins TRBV27 to TRBJ2-1, with 7 nucleotides matching TRBD1. The CDR3 contains 16 residues. Germline values: CDR1 MNHEY, CDR2 SMNVEV (reference sequence). Losses at the gene ends were 3 bases for V and 5 bases for J; bases not matched to a gene: 10.

In the case of this clone: Additional DNA sequences in this sample encode the identical CDR3. The chain has TRBV13 and TRBJ2-5; the D gene is possibly TRBD1 (5 bases). V was cut by 5 bases and J by 1 base, with 11 bases left in between. Germline V lookup: CDR1 PRHDT, CDR2 FYEKMQ (reference sequence). The CDR3 totals 14 residues. DNA for the CDR3: TGTGCCAGCAGCCCCGGACACCCCCAAGAGACCCAGTACTTC. Its translation is CASSPGHPQETQYF.

The J gene is TRBJ1-1, the V gene TRBV6-6; perhaps TRBD1 as D (6 bases). The CDR3 is made up of 14 amino acids. V lost 10 bases and J lost 2, with 17 bases in between. CDR1 and CDR2 from the germline V gene are MNHNY and SVGAGI (reference sequence). This chain's CDR3 is CAIRDILSNTEAFF. The CDR3 coding sequence is TGTGCCATACGGGACATCTTGAGTAACACTGAAGCTTTCTTT.

The V gene is TRBV5-4, the J gene TRBJ1-4; perhaps TRBD1 as D (6 bases). The CDR3 loop spans 16 amino acids. V lost 1 base and J lost 8, with 18 bases in between. CDR1 and CDR2 (germline): SGHNT, YYREEE (reference sequence). In DNA, the CDR3 is TGTGCCAGCAGCTTGAGGGGGTCCGGGCTAGGGGAAAAACTGTTTTTT. Translated: CASSLRGSGLGEKLFF.

This chain joins TRBV2 and TRBJ2-2; D gene ambiguous. CDR1 is SNHLY and CDR2 is FYNNEI in the germline V gene. This CDR3 comprises 14 residues. Trimming took 0 bases from V and 5 from J, leaving 7 bases between them. The CDR3 loop reads CASSEAWSTGELFF. The CDR3 bases are TGTGCCAGCAGTGAAGCCTGGTCAACCGGGGAGCTGTTTTTT.

This chain links TRBV15 with TRBJ2-1; tentatively, D is TRBD2 (5 bases). Trimming removed 4 bases at V and 4 bases at J, with 17 bases between. This CDR3 contains 16 residues. CDR1 is LNHNV, CDR2 YYDKDF, per germline (reference sequence). The CDR3 is CATSTSLGLEYNEQFF. The DNA for the CDR3 is TGTGCCACCAGCACAAGCCTAGGACTGGAGTACAATGAGCAGTTCTTC.

This chain connects TRBV15 to TRBJ2-7; 8 bases fit TRBD1. The germline gives CDR1 LNHNV, CDR2 YYDKDF (reference sequence). Trimming took 8 bases from V and 2 from J; bases not matched to a gene: 8. The CDR3 covers 14 residues. The CDR3 here is CATLHRGAAYEQYF. The CDR3 DNA reads TGTGCCACCTTACACAGGGGGGCAGCCTACGAGCAGTACTTC.

The chain combines TRBV6-6 with TRBJ2-5, with 7 bases that match TRBD2. Looked up from germline, CDR1 is MNHNY and CDR2 is SVGAGI (reference sequence). The ends lost 5 bases at V and 0 bases at J; junction bases unmatched: 9. The CDR3 contains 16 residues. The CDR3 DNA follows: TGTGCCAGCAGTCCATACGGGACTACATACCAAGAGACCCAGTACTTC. As protein: CASSPYGTTYQETQYF.

The rearrangement joins TRBV5-3 to TRBJ2-1; D call uncertain. TRBV5-3 is an open reading frame whose function is uncertain. V lost 0 bases and J 3 bases, leaving 4 bases between the germline ends. CDR3 length equals 13 residues. CDR3 amino acids: CARSLVNYNEQFF. In nucleotides, the CDR3 is TGTGCCAGAAGCTTGGTCAACTACAATGAGCAGTTCTTC.

The chain combines TRBV15 with TRBJ2-7, with 8 bases lining up with TRBD1. V was clipped by 3 bases and J by 0 bases; unmatched bases: 4. There are 15 residues in the CDR3. Per the germline V gene, CDR1 is LNHNV and CDR2 is YYDKDF (reference sequence). The CDR3 loop is CATSSGQGSSYEQYF. CDR3 coding DNA: TGTGCCACCAGCAGTGGACAGGGTAGCTCCTACGAGCAGTACTTC.

The chain carries TRBV7-2 and TRBJ2-3; 10 nucleotides agree with TRBD2. The CDR3 has 15 residues. Trimming took 5 bases from V and 6 from J; bases not matched to a gene: 8. Germline V CDR1 and CDR2: SGHTA, FQGNSA. This CDR3 reads CASSPLAGVPDTQYF. CDR3 in DNA: TGTGCCAGCAGCCCTCTAGCGGGAGTTCCCGATACGCAGTATTTT.

The V gene is TRBV4-1, the J gene TRBJ1-4, with TRBD1 identical over 7 bases. Germline V CDR1 and CDR2: MGHRA, YSYEKL. V gave up 0 bases and J gave up 3 bases; unmatched junction bases: 7. The CDR3 contains 17 residues. CDR3 nucleotides: TGCGCCAGCAGCCAAGATAGATCGACAGGGCCTAATGAAAAACTGTTTTTT. Its protein is CASSQDRSTGPNEKLFF.

As concerns this clone: Distinct nucleotide sequences in the sample also encode this CDR3. The rearrangement uses TRBV7-9 and TRBJ2-7; 9 bases are a match to TRBD1. Germline values: CDR1 SEHNR, CDR2 FQNEAQ (reference sequence). Germline trimming cut 0 bases from V and 4 bases from J; bases unmatched to any gene: 1. There are 14 residues in the CDR3. CDR3 region: CASSLAGQGYEQYF. For the CDR3, the DNA is TGTGCCAGCAGCTTAGCAGGACAGGGGTACGAGCAGTACTTC.

The rearrangement joins TRBV13 to TRBJ2-5; TRBD1 matches at 7 bases. The germline V gene has CDR1 PRHDT and CDR2 FYEKMQ (reference sequence). Trimming removed 5 bases from V and 5 bases from J; junction bases left unmatched: 11. The CDR3 covers 15 residues. In DNA, the CDR3 is TGTGCCAGCAGCACAAGACAGGGTTCGATGGAGACCCAGTACTTC. Its translation: CASSTRQGSMETQYF.

The V and J genes are TRBV28 and TRBJ2-7; no reliable D call. The CDR3 has 12 amino acids. Germline V gene lookup returns CDR1 MDHEN and CDR2 SYDVKM. The V end was cut by 6 bases, the J end by 3 bases, with 9 bases between. Here the CDR3 reads CASSSADYEQYF. CDR3 coding DNA: TGTGCCAGCAGCTCGGCAGACTACGAGCAGTACTTC.

The chain recombines TRBV4-1 with TRBJ2-7; no clear D. CDR3 length equals 15 residues. CDR1 is MGHRA, CDR2 YSYEKL, per germline. Trimming took 4 bases from V and 0 from J, leaving 13 bases between them. Written as DNA, the CDR3 is TGCGCCAGCAGCCCTGACTTCCACCCCTCCTACGAGCAGTACTTC. It translates to CASSPDFHPSYEQYF.

The chain uses TRBV2 and TRBJ2-5; 7 positions agree with TRBD2. The CDR3 loop spans 16 amino acids. The V gene end was trimmed by 0 bases and the J gene end by 7 bases; junction bases not matched to a gene: 11. Looked up from germline, CDR1 is SNHLY and CDR2 is FYNNEI. DNA of the CDR3: TGTGCCAGCAGTGAAGCTTGGCGGGAGACACGGGGGACCCAGTACTTC. As protein: CASSEAWRETRGTQYF.

The chain employs TRBV6-4 and TRBJ2-2; D call uncertain. The CDR3 has 16 residues. V was cut by 0 bases and J by 3 bases, with 11 bases left in between. The germline gives CDR1 MRHNA, CDR2 SNTAGT. In DNA form, the CDR3 reads TGTGCCAGCAGTGACTCGATAACGGTTCACACCGGGGAGCTGTTTTTT. Translation: CASSDSITVHTGELFF.

The chain recombines TRBV6-1 with TRBJ2-1; D possibly corresponds to TRBD2 (6 bases). V was trimmed by 7 bases and J by 0 bases, leaving 13 bases between them. CDR3 size: 15 residues. Per the germline V gene, CDR1 is MNHNS and CDR2 is SASEGT. The CDR3 here is CASIRRDGSYNEQFF. The DNA of the CDR3 is TGTGCCAGCATCCGGCGGGACGGCTCCTACAATGAGCAGTTCTTC.

This chain joins TRBV4-1 and TRBJ2-7, with D uncertain. Germline V gene data show CDR1 as MGHRA and CDR2 as YSYEKL. The CDR3 runs 13 residues. Deletions cut 3 bases from V and 6 bases from J, with 12 bases between. The CDR3 sequence is CASSQTPAPEQYF. DNA for the CDR3: TGCGCCAGCAGCCAGACCCCGGCCCCCGAGCAGTACTTC.

This clone was found once. The J gene is TRBJ2-7, the V gene TRBV28, with D possibly called TRBD1 or TRBD2 (5 bases each). The length of the CDR3 is 14 residues. Per the germline V gene, CDR1 is MDHEN and CDR2 is SYDVKM. V shed 5 bases and J shed 3 bases, with 14 bases lying between them. The CDR3 region is CASSHRDGDYEQYF. CDR3 bases: TGTGCCAGCAGTCACCGGGACGGCGACTACGAGCAGTACTTC.

The chain is built from TRBV7-9 and TRBJ2-1; TRBD1 aligns across 7 bases. This CDR3 spans 15 amino acids. CDR1 is SEHNR, CDR2 FQNEAQ, per germline (reference sequence). Unmatched junction bases numbered 10, after V lost 5 bases and J lost 6 bases. The CDR3 region has the DNA TGTGCCAGCAGCCGACCAGGGACAGCAACCAATGAGCAGTTCTTC. Its translation: CASSRPGTATNEQFF. Complete variable domain (other parts from reference TRBV7-9 and TRBJ2-1): DTGVSQNPRHKITKRGQNVTFRCDPISEHNRLYWYRQTLGQGPEFLTYFQNEAQLEKSRLLSDRFSAERPKGSFSTLEIQRTEQGDSAMYLCASSRPGTATNEQFFGPGTRLTVL.

Here the CDR3 reads CASSEDHFGITNEKLFF. For the CDR3, the DNA is TGTGCCAGCAGTGAAGACCACTTTGGAATCACTAATGAAAAACTGTTTTTT. The chain links TRBV6-1 to TRBJ1-4; D remains unclear. This CDR3 spans 17 amino acids. The germline V gene encodes CDR1 MNHNS and CDR2 SASEGT. Trimming removed 1 base at V and 2 bases at J, with 14 bases between.

The V call is TRBV13, the J call TRBJ2-3; maybe TRBD1 (5 bases). CDR1 is PRHDT and CDR2 is FYEKMQ in the germline V gene (reference sequence). V dropped 2 bases and J dropped 4 bases, with 16 bases sitting between them. CDR3 size: 16 residues. In nucleotides, the CDR3 is TGTGCCAGCAGCTTAAGGGGCGTGTTTAGCCCAGATACGCAGTATTTT. This codes for CASSLRGVFSPDTQYF.

CDR3 amino acids: CASSQDREGGELFF. The CDR3 coding sequence is TGCGCCAGCAGCCAAGACAGGGAAGGCGGGGAGCTGTTTTTT. This chain joins TRBV4-1 and TRBJ2-2, with a weak D call TRBD1 (5 bases). The germline V gene encodes CDR1 MGHRA and CDR2 YSYEKL. V lost 0 bases and J lost 7, with 9 bases in between. The CDR3 is made up of 14 amino acids.